This entry lists 20 T cell receptor beta chains sequenced from one sample in a study of prognosis after radiotherapy for stage I lung cancer. Two rounds of multiplex PCR amplified TCR beta CDR3 from genomic DNA. Used in first-round PCR were primers specific to each TRBV and TRBJ gene. MiXCR, run by TCRdb on the multiplex PCR reads, gives a single entry per CDR3 protein. This sample has around 28,000 distinct CDR3 sequences, with roughly 52% found just once. Sequenced material: PBMCs, taken before or after stereotactic body radiation therapy (not recorded which). All receptors come from a donor over 45 with non-small cell lung cancer.

This clonotype was found many times. This chain joins TRBV20-1 and TRBJ2-3, with D perhaps TRBD2 (5 bases). The CDR3 spans 14 residues. Germline CDR1 DFQATT, CDR2 SNEGSKA (reference sequence). The V and J ends lost 6 bases and 2 bases respectively, with 15 bases between them. The CDR3 DNA is TGCAGTGCCCGACTCCGAGGGTACACAGATACGCAGTATTTT. Amino acids: CSARLRGYTDTQYF.

In its sample, this clonotype ranks as medium-sized. The chain links TRBV24-1 to TRBJ2-7, with D maybe TRBD2 (6 bases). V gave up 0 bases and J gave up 5 bases, with 16 bases separating them. The CDR3 extends over 16 amino acids. Germline loops: CDR1 KGHDR, CDR2 SFDVKD. The CDR3 coding sequence is TGTGCCACCAGTGATTTGGTCGCGGGATTAATGGACGAGCAGTACTTC. Amino acids: CATSDLVAGLMDEQYF.

On this clonotype: A junction boundary mismatches the germline segment, possibly from a read error. This CDR3 reads CASRKIRDRGYGQYF. The CDR3 nucleotides read TGTGCCAGCAGGAAAATCCGGGACAGGGGTTACGGGCAGTACTTC. The chain carries TRBV12-3 or TRBV12-4 and TRBJ2-7; 10 bases map to TRBD1. This CDR3 has 15 amino acids.

The table lists this clonotype with many counts. The J gene is TRBJ2-7, the V gene TRBV11-2, with 7 bases identical to TRBD1. Germline V CDR1 and CDR2: SGHAT, FQNNGV. This CDR3 region has 15 residues. V lost 4 bases, J lost 3 bases, and 9 bases stayed unmatched. The CDR3 DNA reads as TGTGCCAGCAGCTCTCGACAGGGTTCCCTCTACGAGCAGTACTTC. Translation: CASSSRQGSLYEQYF.

Concerning this clonotype: A much larger clonotype is one base distant, so this may be a read error. V and J are TRBV18 and TRBJ2-5; TRBD1 agrees at 10 bases. CDR3 size: 14 residues. In germline, CDR1 is KGHSH, CDR2 LQKENI. The CDR3 region has the DNA TGTCCCAGCTCACCGTCGGGACAGGGGGAGACCCAGTACTTC. The encoded protein is CPSSPSGQGETQYF.

This clonotype is labeled as medium-sized (0.01 to 0.1%). This rearrangement joins TRBV15 to TRBJ2-7; D possibly matches TRBD1 or TRBD2 (5 bases each). In germline, CDR1 is LNHNV, CDR2 YYDKDF (reference sequence). This CDR3 is built from 15 residues. V gave up 5 bases and J gave up 1 base, with 15 bases separating them. The CDR3 sequence: CATSGGPTRSYEQYF. The CDR3 region has the DNA TGTGCCACCAGCGGGGGACCCACTAGATCCTACGAGCAGTACTTC.

This clonotype was seen many times. This chain joins TRBV5-4 and TRBJ2-2, with D possibly TRBD2 on 6 matching bases. The germline V gene encodes CDR1 SGHNT and CDR2 YYREEE (reference sequence). The CDR3 runs 14 residues. The V end lost 3 bases, the J end lost 4 bases, and 10 bases lay between the germline ends. The CDR3 spells CASSSQGGTGELFF. CDR3 in DNA: TGTGCCAGCAGCTCGCAGGGAGGCACCGGGGAGCTGTTTTTT.

Comments on this clonotype: A far larger clone lies a single base away; this is likely a read error. This sequence joins TRBV6-8 and TRBJ1-5; D call uncertain. Germline V CDR1 and CDR2: MNHGY, SAAAGT. V was cut by 2 bases and J by 1 base, with 15 bases left in between. The CDR3 loop spans 17 amino acids. The DNA for the CDR3 is TGTGCCAGCAGTTACCCATCCCGGTGGTGGAGCAATCAGCCCCAGCATTTT. As protein: CASSYPSRWWSNQPQHF.

This clonotype was detected once. The CDR3 sequence: CASISPWRVEQYF. The CDR3 DNA sequence: TGTGCCAGCATTTCTCCGTGGCGGGTCGAGCAGTACTTC. The genes are TRBV28 and TRBJ2-7; possibly TRBD2 for D (5 bases). V lost 7 bases to trimming and J lost 6 bases, with 16 bases between them. This CDR3 is 13 amino acids long. The V gene's germline CDR1 is MDHEN and CDR2 SYDVKM.

Comments on this clonotype: A much larger clone differs by one base, so this may be a read error. The chain couples TRBV7-9 to TRBJ2-2, with D uncertain. The V gene lost 3 bases and the J gene lost 0 bases, with 11 bases spanning the gap. Per germline, CDR1 SEHNR and CDR2 FQNEAQ (reference sequence). CDR3 size: 16 residues. The CDR3 protein is CASSFVGFTNTGELFF. The DNA of the CDR3 is TGTGCCAGCAGCTTCGTGGGGTTTACGAACACCGGGGAGCTGTTTTTT.

Ten or more counts support this clonotype. This chain uses TRBV6-1 with TRBJ1-2, with D perhaps matching TRBD1 (6 bases). CDR3 length: 15 amino acids. Trimming removed 9 bases at V and 1 base at J, with 18 bases between. The germline V gene encodes CDR1 MNHNS and CDR2 SASEGT. The CDR3: CASILDSNYNYGYTF. The CDR3 bases are TGTGCCAGTATACTGGACAGCAATTATAACTATGGCTACACCTTC.

This clonotype has only one observation. This may come from a read error, since a much larger clone is one base off. The chain combines TRBV24-1 with TRBJ2-5; D may be TRBD1 (8 bases). The CDR3 is 16 residues long. Germline CDR1 KGHDR, CDR2 SFDVKD. V was trimmed by 3 bases and J by 5 bases, leaving 18 bases between them. The CDR3 loop is CATSDPVQGGMETQYF. The DNA of the CDR3 is TGTGCCACCAGTGATCCTGTACAGGGGGGGATGGAGACCCAGTACTTC.

As regards this clonotype: One junction end disagrees with the germline gene, perhaps due to a read error. The chain recombines TRBV20-1 with TRBJ2-1; TRBD2 is a possible D gene (6 bases). Germline V lookup: CDR1 DFQATT, CDR2 SNEGSKA (reference sequence). This CDR3 has 12 amino acids. CDR3 in DNA: TGCAGTGCTTGCGGGGCAGTCCATGAACAGTTCTTC. This gives the protein CSACGAVHEQFF.

With respect to this clonotype: Since a far larger clone is one base different, this is likely a read error. The chain couples TRBV7-8 to TRBJ2-1, with TRBD2 matching 9 bases. The CDR3 extends over 17 amino acids. The junction had 18 bases not matched to a gene; V was cut back by 5 bases and J by 10 bases. In germline, CDR1 is SGHVS, CDR2 FQNEAQ. The CDR3 spells CASSNYFLKREAPEQFF. The CDR3 nucleotides read TGTGCCAGCAGCAACTACTTTCTTAAGCGGGAGGCCCCCGAGCAGTTCTTC.

Only one count was recorded for this clonotype. Sequence at one end of the junction differs from germline and may be a read error. The chain links TRBV7-2 to TRBJ2-5; 8 bases match TRBD2. Germline CDR1 SGHTA, CDR2 FQGNSA. The CDR3 sequence is 16 residues long. The CDR3 region is CASSYASTGGRENQYF. CDR3 DNA sequence: TGTGCCAGCAGCTACGCCTCCACGGGAGGGAGGGAGAACCAGTACTTC.

Points on this clonotype: A far bigger clonotype differs at one base, so this is likely a read error. The genes are TRBV7-2 and TRBJ2-4; 12 bases line up with TRBD2. Near its end, the DNA agrees better with TRBJ2-1, so the J call may be wrong. The CDR3 sequence is 18 residues long. CDR1 and CDR2 from the germline V gene are SGHTA and FQGNSA. CDR3 region: CASSPRETSGSHWYEQFF. The DNA for the CDR3 is TGTGCCAGCAGCCCGAGGGAGACTAGCGGGAGCCATTGGTATGAGCAGTTCTTC.

Concerning this clonotype: A read error may produce the germline difference seen at one junction end. The chain links TRBV9 to TRBJ2-7; no clear D. Germline CDR1 reads SGDLS; CDR2 reads YYNGEE. This CDR3 has 16 amino acids. The CDR3 spells CASIVGQVQADYEQYF. CDR3 DNA sequence: TGTGCCAGCATCGTAGGGCAGGTTCAGGCCGACTACGAGCAGTACTTC.

About this clonotype itself: This likely reflects a read error, since a far larger clone is one base away. The V call is TRBV6-1, the J call TRBJ2-7; possible D gene TRBD1, 6 bases. The CDR3 length is 11 residues. Germline CDR1 and CDR2: MNHNS and SASEGT. Deletions cut 10 bases from V and 2 bases from J, with 9 bases between. In DNA form, the CDR3 reads TGTGCCACCCGACAGGCCTACGAGCAGTACTTC. Its translation: CATRQAYEQYF.

The CDR3 nucleotides read TGCAGTGCTAGAGATCGGCGCGGGGGGGACTACGAGCAGTACTTC. As protein: CSARDRRGGDYEQYF. The chain links TRBV20-1 to TRBJ2-7; TRBD2 agrees at 9 bases. The germline V gene encodes CDR1 DFQATT and CDR2 SNEGSKA (reference sequence). This CDR3 is built from 15 residues. Trimming at V came to 0 bases and at J to 3 bases, leaving 6 bases not matched to a gene.

This clonotype was detected only once. One end of the junction does not line up with germline, which may come from a read error. CDR3 residues: CASILVVLATDTQYF. The DNA of the CDR3 is TGTGCCAGCATCTTAGTAGTACTAGCCACAGATACGCAGTATTTT. The chain joins TRBV7-9 to TRBJ2-3; maybe TRBD2 (6 bases). In germline, CDR1 is SEHNR, CDR2 FQNEAQ (reference sequence). There are 15 residues in the CDR3.